This is a list of T cell receptor beta chains from one sample in a study of shared clonotypes between healthy human individuals. Assay: immunoSEQ multiplex PCR; the TCRdb copy retains only in-frame clones and omits some. In the table there are about 660,000 clones, around 67% of which are singletons. The sample consisted of memory CD4+ T cells sorted from blood. The receptors shown here come from a woman under 40 in good health. Both conserved end residues are part of each CDR3. A D gene is named only where the DNA matches it firmly. Rows give clone size only sometimes, using once, few, many, or a class for an expanded clone.

V	size	J	D	CDR3	DNA
TRBV11-1	.	TRBJ2-5	.	CASSLAAQRVTQYF	TGTGCCAGCAGCTTAGCGGCCCAGCGCGTGACCCAGTACTTC
TRBV5-1	many	TRBJ2-3	.	CASSFEHAPFTDTQYF	TGCGCCAGCAGCTTCGAGCATGCCCCGTTCACAGATACGCAGTATTTT
TRBV28	.	TRBJ1-3	TRBD1	CASSSGTGWLNTIYF	TGTGCCAGCAGTTCCGGGACAGGGTGGTTAAACACCATATATTTT
TRBV6-5	.	TRBJ2-7	TRBD1	CASSSRQGIGEQYF	TGTGCCAGCAGTAGTAGACAGGGTATCGGCGAGCAGTACTTC
TRBV6-6	.	TRBJ2-3	TRBD2	CASSYSGGGTDTQYF	TGTGCCAGCAGTTACAGCGGGGGAGGCACAGATACGCAGTATTTT
TRBV28	few	TRBJ1-2	.	CASSVVEQGYTF	TGTGCCAGCAGTGTTGTTGAGCAGGGCTACACCTTC
TRBV6-5	.	TRBJ2-7	TRBD1	CASSGQGGPYEQYF	TGTGCCAGCAGTGGACAGGGGGGACCCTACGAGCAGTACTTC
TRBV28	few	TRBJ1-4	TRBD1	CASSEGGSGEKLFF	TGTGCCAGCAGTGAAGGGGGCTCGGGTGAAAAACTGTTTTTT
TRBV5-6	.	TRBJ2-7	TRBD2	CASNKYGGAELYEQYF	TGTGCCAGCAACAAATACGGGGGGGCCGAGCTCTACGAGCAGTACTTC
TRBV7-2	.	TRBJ1-2	.	CASSLMVDRGYTF	TGTGCCAGCAGCTTAATGGTGGACAGAGGCTACACCTTC
TRBV7-9	once	TRBJ2-5	.	CASSLDLKETQYF	TGTGCCAGCAGCTTAGACTTGAAAGAGACCCAGTACTTC
TRBV19	.	TRBJ2-1	TRBD2	CARPREALNEQFF	TGTGCCAGGCCCCGGGAGGCTCTCAATGAGCAGTTCTTC
TRBV6-1	.	TRBJ2-7	.	CASSEGGNYEQYF	TGTGCCAGCAGTGAAGGCGGGAACTACGAGCAGTACTTC
TRBV6-1	.	TRBJ2-1	.	CASSALRTVEQFF	TGTGCCAGCAGTGCCTTAAGGACGGTTGAGCAGTTCTTC
TRBV9	.	TRBJ2-1	TRBD2	CASSETSGRENEQFF	TGTGCCAGCAGCGAGACTAGCGGGAGGGAGAATGAGCAGTTCTTC
TRBV5-1	.	TRBJ1-4	.	CASSSSREARGEKLFF	TGCGCCAGCAGCTCTTCACGGGAAGCCCGAGGGGAAAAACTGTTTTTT
TRBV27	.	TRBJ2-7	TRBD2	CASSALAGVTEQYF	TGTGCCAGCAGTGCACTAGCGGGAGTTACCGAGCAGTACTTC
TRBV5-4	few	TRBJ2-1	TRBD2	CASSSGASGPSYNEQFF	TGTGCCAGCAGCTCTGGGGCTAGCGGGCCTTCCTACAATGAGCAGTTCTTC
TRBV6-5	.	TRBJ2-1	.	CASSYGTPSYNEQFF	TGTGCCAGCAGTTACGGGACTCCCTCCTACAATGAGCAGTTCTTC
TRBV5-1	.	TRBJ2-7	.	CASSPGDSSYEQYF	TGCGCCAGCAGCCCGGGGGACTCATCCTACGAGCAGTACTTC
TRBV19	.	TRBJ1-5	TRBD1	CASSTPGGTGDQPQHF	TGTGCCAGTAGTACCCCCGGTGGGACAGGGGATCAGCCCCAGCATTTT
TRBV21-1	.	TRBJ2-5	.	CASSKHGQETQYF	TGTGCCAGCAGCAAACACGGGCAGGAGACCCAGTACTTC
TRBV5-8	.	TRBJ1-5	.	CASSLVASGNQPQHF	TGTGCCAGCAGCTTGGTCGCGTCGGGCAATCAGCCCCAGCATTTT
TRBV5-6	.	TRBJ1-2	.	CASSSGSYGYTF	TGTGCCAGCAGCTCTGGCAGCTATGGCTACACCTTC
TRBV19	few	TRBJ2-2	TRBD1	CASSMSRGNTGELFF	TGTGCCAGTAGTATGAGCAGGGGGAATACCGGGGAGCTGTTTTTT
TRBV10-1	.	TRBJ2-3	.	CASSDGGRRDADTQYF	TGCGCCAGCAGTGATGGCGGGCGGCGGGATGCAGATACGCAGTATTTT
TRBV28	.	TRBJ1-2	TRBD1	CASFHSGTGDLYTF	TGTGCCAGCTTCCACTCTGGGACAGGGGACCTCTACACCTTC
TRBV9	.	TRBJ2-3	.	CASSVGPDTQYF	TGTGCCAGCAGCGTAGGCCCGGATACGCAGTATTTT
TRBV5-1	.	TRBJ1-4	.	CASSLSGTVGEKLFF	TGCGCCAGCAGCCTTTCCGGGACGGTGGGTGAAAAACTGTTTTTT
TRBV5-1	.	TRBJ2-1	TRBD2	CASSLSSGRYNEQFF	TGCGCCAGCAGCCTTAGTAGCGGGAGGTACAATGAGCAGTTCTTC
TRBV28	.	TRBJ2-7	.	CASSTPAAGKEQYF	TGTGCCAGCAGTACCCCTGCCGCAGGTAAAGAGCAGTACTTC
TRBV6-6	.	TRBJ2-7	TRBD2	CASSETSGVYEQYF	TGTGCCAGCAGCGAGACTAGCGGGGTCTACGAGCAGTACTTC